This is a list of T cell receptor beta chains from one sample in a study of blood T cell repertoires in COVID-19. The repertoire was sequenced with immunoSEQ multiplex PCR; TCRdb's copy has only in-frame clones and lacks some. The table records about 220,000 clones, more than 75% of them present only once. Material for sequencing was peripheral blood. The receptors were sampled from a woman in her 70s with COVID-19, enrolled during active disease. The CDR3 runs from the conserved cysteine through the conserved F or W. A D gene is named only where the DNA matches it firmly. Part of the rows lack a size; the others show once, few, many or a class for expanded clones.

size: .; D: TRBD2; J: TRBJ2-1; V: TRBV9; DNA: TGTGCCAGTTCCCCCGAGACTAGCGGACTGTACAATGAGCAGTTCTTC; CDR3: CASSPETSGLYNEQFF
size: .; D: .; J: TRBJ1-5; V: TRBV28; DNA: TGTGCCAGCAGACTTGAGGCCTCCTATCAGCCCCAGCATTTT; CDR3: CASRLEASYQPQHF
size: .; D: TRBD2; J: TRBJ2-1; V: TRBV10-2; DNA: TGCGCCAGCAGTGAGTCGGGGACTAGCGGGAGACATGAGCAGTTCTTC; CDR3: CASSESGTSGRHEQFF
size: .; D: TRBD1; J: TRBJ1-1; V: TRBV24-1; DNA: TGTGCCACCAGTGATCCCAGGGGGCCTACTGAAGCTTTCTTT; CDR3: CATSDPRGPTEAFF
size: few; D: .; J: TRBJ1-5; V: TRBV19; DNA: TGTGCCAGTACTTCCTTGCAGCCCCAGCATTTT; CDR3: CASTSLQPQHF
size: few; D: .; J: TRBJ2-7; V: TRBV19; DNA: TGTGCCAGTAGTCCTCCAGGGGCCCCCTACGAGCAGTACTTC; CDR3: CASSPPGAPYEQYF
size: .; D: TRBD1; J: TRBJ1-2; V: TRBV7-8; DNA: TGTGCCAGCAGCTCCACAGGGGACTATGGCTACACCTTC; CDR3: CASSSTGDYGYTF
size: .; D: TRBD2; J: TRBJ2-7; V: TRBV4-2; DNA: TGTGCCAGTAGCCAGACTAGCGGGAGTAGAAGGGAGCAGTACTTC; CDR3: CASSQTSGSRREQYF
size: once; D: .; J: TRBJ2-7; V: TRBV9; DNA: TGTGCCAGCAGCCCACATCGTACGGGCGGGCGGGATTATTCCGAGCAGTACTTC; CDR3: CASSPHRTGGRDYSEQYF
size: .; D: TRBD2; J: TRBJ2-3; V: TRBV4-3; DNA: TGCGCCAGCAGCCAAGATCTAGTAGCGGGAGGGAGCACAGATACGCAGTATTTT; CDR3: CASSQDLVAGGSTDTQYF
size: .; D: .; J: TRBJ2-1; V: TRBV6-5; DNA: TGTGCCAGCAGTTACTCTGTCCTAGGCATAAATGAGCAGTTCTTC; CDR3: CASSYSVLGINEQFF